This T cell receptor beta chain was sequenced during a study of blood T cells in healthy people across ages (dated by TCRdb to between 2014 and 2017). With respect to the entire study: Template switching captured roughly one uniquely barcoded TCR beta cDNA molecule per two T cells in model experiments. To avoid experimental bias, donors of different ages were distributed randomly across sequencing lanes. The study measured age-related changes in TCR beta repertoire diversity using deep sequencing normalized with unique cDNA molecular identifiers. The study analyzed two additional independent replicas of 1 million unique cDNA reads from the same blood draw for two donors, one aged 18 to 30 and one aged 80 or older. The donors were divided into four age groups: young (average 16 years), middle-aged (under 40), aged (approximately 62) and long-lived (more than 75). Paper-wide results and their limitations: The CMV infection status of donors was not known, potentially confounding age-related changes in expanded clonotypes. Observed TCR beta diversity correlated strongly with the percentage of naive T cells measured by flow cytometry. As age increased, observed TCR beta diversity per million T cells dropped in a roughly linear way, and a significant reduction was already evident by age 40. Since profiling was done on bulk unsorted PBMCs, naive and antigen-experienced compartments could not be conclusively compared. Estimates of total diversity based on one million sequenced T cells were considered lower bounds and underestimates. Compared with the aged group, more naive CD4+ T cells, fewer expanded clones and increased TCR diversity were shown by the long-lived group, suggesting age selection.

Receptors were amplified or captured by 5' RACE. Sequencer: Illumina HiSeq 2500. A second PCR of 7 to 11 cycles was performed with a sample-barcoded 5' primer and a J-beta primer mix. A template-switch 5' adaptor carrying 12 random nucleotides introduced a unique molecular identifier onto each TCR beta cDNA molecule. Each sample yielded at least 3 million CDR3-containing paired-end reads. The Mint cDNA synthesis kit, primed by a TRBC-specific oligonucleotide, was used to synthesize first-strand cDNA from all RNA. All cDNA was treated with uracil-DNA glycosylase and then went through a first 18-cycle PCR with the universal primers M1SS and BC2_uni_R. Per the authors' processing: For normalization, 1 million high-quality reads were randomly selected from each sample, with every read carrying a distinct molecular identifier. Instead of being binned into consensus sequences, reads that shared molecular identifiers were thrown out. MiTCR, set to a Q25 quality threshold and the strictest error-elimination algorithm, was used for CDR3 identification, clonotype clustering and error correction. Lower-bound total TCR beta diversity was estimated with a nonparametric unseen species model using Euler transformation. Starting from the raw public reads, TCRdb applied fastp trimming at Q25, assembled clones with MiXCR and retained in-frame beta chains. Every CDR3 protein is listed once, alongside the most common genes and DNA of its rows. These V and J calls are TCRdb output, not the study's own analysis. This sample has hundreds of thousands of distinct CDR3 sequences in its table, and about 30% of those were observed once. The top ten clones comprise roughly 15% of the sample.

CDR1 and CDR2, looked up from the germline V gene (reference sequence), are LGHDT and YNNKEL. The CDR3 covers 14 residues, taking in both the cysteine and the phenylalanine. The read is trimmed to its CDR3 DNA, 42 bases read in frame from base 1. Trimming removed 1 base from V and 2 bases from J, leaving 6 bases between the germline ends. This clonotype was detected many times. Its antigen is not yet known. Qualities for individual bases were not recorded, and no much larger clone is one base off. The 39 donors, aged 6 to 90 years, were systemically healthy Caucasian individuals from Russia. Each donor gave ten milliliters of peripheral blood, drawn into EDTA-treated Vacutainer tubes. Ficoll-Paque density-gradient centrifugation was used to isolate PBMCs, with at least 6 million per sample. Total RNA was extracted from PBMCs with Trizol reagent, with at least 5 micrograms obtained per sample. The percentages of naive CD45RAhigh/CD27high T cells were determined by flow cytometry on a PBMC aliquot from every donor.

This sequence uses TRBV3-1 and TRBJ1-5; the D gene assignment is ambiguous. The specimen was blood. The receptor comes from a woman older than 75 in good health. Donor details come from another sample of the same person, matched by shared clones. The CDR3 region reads CASSQAPGNQPQHF. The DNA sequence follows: TGTGCCAGCAGCCAAGCCCCGGGCAATCAGCCCCAGCATTTT.